Listed here are 13 T cell receptor beta chains from one sample, sequenced in a study of OX40 agonist ivuxolimab in advanced cancers. Repertoires were generated with immunoSEQ multiplex PCR, while TCRdb's copy carries only in-frame clones and drops some. The table has about 46,000 clones, 75% to 90% seen once. The specimen comprised CD4+ or CD8+ T cells sorted from blood, sampled in a trial of the OX40 agonist ivuxolimab. These receptors originate from an adult with an advanced solid tumor such as melanoma, head and neck, liver or kidney cancer.

V and J are TRBV27 and TRBJ2-7; D not resolved. Trimming left V 0 bases short and J 5 bases short, with 8 bases between. The germline V gene has CDR1 MNHEY and CDR2 SMNVEV (reference sequence). The CDR3 runs to 13 residues. The chain's CDR3 is CASSLSAFHEQYF. The DNA of the CDR3 is TGTGCCAGCAGTTTATCGGCGTTCCACGAGCAGTACTTC.

The CDR3 reads CASTPRDRGNYGYTF. The DNA of the CDR3 is TGTGCCAGTACACCGAGGGACAGGGGGAACTATGGCTACACCTTC. J is TRBJ1-2 and V is TRBV19, with TRBD1 identical over 11 bases. Germline CDR1 and CDR2: LNHDA and SQIVND (reference sequence). The trim removed 7 bases at V and 2 bases at J, leaving 6 bases unmatched. The CDR3 runs to 15 residues.

The V and J genes are TRBV13 and TRBJ2-7; 8 bases align to TRBD2. The V gene end was trimmed by 3 bases and the J gene end by 5 bases; junction bases not matched to a gene: 6. Germline CDR1 and CDR2: PRHDT and FYEKMQ (reference sequence). CDR3 length: 14 amino acids. CDR3 residues: CASSFGGALDEQYF. The CDR3 region has the DNA TGTGCCAGCAGCTTCGGGGGGGCCTTGGACGAGCAGTACTTC. Complete variable domain (other parts from reference TRBV13 and TRBJ2-7): AAGVIQSPRHLIKEKRETATLKCYPIPRHDTVYWYQQGPGQDPQFLISFYEKMQSDKGSIPDRFSAQQFSDYHSELNMSSLELGDSALYFCASSFGGALDEQYFGPGTRLTVT.

V usage is TRBV5-4 and J usage is TRBJ2-7; 9 nucleotides align to TRBD1. Germline lookup yields CDR1 SGHNT and CDR2 YYREEE (reference sequence). The CDR3 has 14 residues. The J segment lost 3 bases and the V segment lost 4 bases, leaving 5 bases of the junction unmatched. CDR3 nucleotides: TGTGCCAGCAGCGATCCGGGACAGGGCTACGAGCAGTACTTC. Residues: CASSDPGQGYEQYF.

This clone is judged medium-sized. V gene TRBV15 combines with J gene TRBJ2-5; 10 nucleotides match TRBD2. The CDR3 covers 16 residues. Germline trimming cut 4 bases from V and 7 bases from J; bases unmatched to any gene: 12. Germline CDR1 LNHNV, CDR2 YYDKDF (reference sequence). CDR3 bases: TGTGCCACCAGCAACGGACTAGCGGAGCAAGGTGGGACCCAGTACTTC. Its protein is CATSNGLAEQGGTQYF.

CDR3 amino acids: CASSFGTGGYEQFF. CDR3 bases: TGTGCCAGCAGTTTCGGGACAGGGGGGTATGAGCAGTTCTTC. The chain links TRBV6-5 to TRBJ2-1; 11 bases line up with TRBD1. The length of the CDR3 is 14 residues. J lost 8 bases, V lost 4 bases, and 4 bases had no gene match. Germline assignment: CDR1 MNHEY and CDR2 SVGAGI.

The chain is built from TRBV7-9 and TRBJ2-3; 9 bases agree with TRBD2. Germline CDR1 SEHNR, CDR2 FQNEAQ (reference sequence). The CDR3 loop spans 16 amino acids. With 5 bases clipped from V and 4 bases from J, the junction kept 10 bases outside the gene matches. The CDR3 DNA reads as TGTGCCAGCAGCCACCCTGTGCGGGGGGGACCAGATACGCAGTATTTT. It is translated as CASSHPVRGGPDTQYF.

This chain links TRBV20-1 with TRBJ2-7; D is perhaps TRBD1 (6 bases). The CDR3 spans 11 residues. V lost 6 bases, J lost 6 bases, and 12 bases lay in between. In germline, CDR1 is DFQATT, CDR2 SNEGSKA (reference sequence). This CDR3 is CSALQGFEQYF. The CDR3, as DNA: TGCAGTGCGCTACAGGGATTCGAGCAGTACTTC.

The chain employs TRBV6-5 and TRBJ1-1, with TRBD1 identical over 10 bases. Germline CDR1 reads MNHEY; CDR2 reads SVGAGI. Germline trimming cut 7 bases from V and 10 bases from J; bases unmatched to any gene: 9. The CDR3 runs to 13 residues. The CDR3: CASTGTGDRAAFF. DNA for the CDR3: TGTGCCAGCACCGGGACAGGGGATCGGGCAGCTTTCTTT.

The V and J genes are TRBV6-1 and TRBJ2-5; 7 bases map to TRBD2. The length of the CDR3 is 15 residues. After removal of 2 bases from V and 1 base from J, the junction contained 4 bases not matched to a gene. Per germline, CDR1 MNHNS and CDR2 SASEGT. The CDR3 DNA follows: TGTGCCAGCAGTGAATGGGCTAGCGGCCAAGAGACCCAGTACTTC. This gives the protein CASSEWASGQETQYF.

This sequence joins TRBV14 and TRBJ2-2; possible D gene TRBD2, 5 bases. This CDR3 comprises 16 residues. The germline gives CDR1 SGHDN, CDR2 FVKESK. With 2 bases removed from V and 2 bases from J, the gap between germline ends came to 12 bases. Here the CDR3 reads CASSQLLSGNTGELFF. CDR3 nucleotides: TGTGCCAGCAGCCAACTGCTCTCGGGAAACACCGGGGAGCTGTTTTTT.

The V and J genes are TRBV15 and TRBJ2-1; 8 bases fit TRBD2. The junction had 16 bases not matched to a gene; V was cut back by 0 bases and J by 9 bases. This CDR3 has 18 residues. In germline, CDR1 is LNHNV, CDR2 YYDKDF (reference sequence). The CDR3: CATSRDLYAGGAGGEQFF. In DNA, the CDR3 is TGTGCCACCAGCAGAGATTTATATGCGGGAGGCGCGGGGGGTGAGCAGTTCTTC.

The chain recombines TRBV21-1 with TRBJ2-1; the tabulated D call, TRBD2, remains unverified against the DNA. TRBV21-1 counts as a pseudogene. The CDR3 contains 16 residues. The CDR3 spells CASSIPQATRNHEQFF. The CDR3 region has the DNA TGTGCCAGCAGCATTCCCCAGGCTACTAGAAATCATGAGCAGTTCTTC.